The T cell receptor beta chain described here comes from a study of T cells in Graves' hyperthyroidism and ophthalmopathy (dated by TCRdb to the late 2010s). About the investigation overall: Peripheral blood samples were taken at initial diagnosis, before any treatment was given. TCR Vbeta CDR3 sequencing of roughly 140 peripheral blood samples (around 45 ophthalmopathy, 75 hyperthyroidism and some 17 progressor patients) is reported in the paper. In addition, the study compared T-cell repertoires in thyroid tissue and in blood from several Graves' hyperthyroidism patients. The roughly 90 discovery patients were divided at random into training and test sets in a 7:3 ratio. An independent validation cohort of under 20 hyperthyroidism patients and more than 15 patients who later progressed to ophthalmopathy tested prospective prediction of ophthalmopathy. Following sampling, methimazole starting at 30 mg daily was given to hyperthyroidism patients, and high-dose intravenous methylprednisolone was given to ophthalmopathy patients. TCR V-J signatures able to tell the groups apart were searched for in a discovery cohort of 90 to 100 patients, of whom 43 had Graves' ophthalmopathy and roughly 58 had stable Graves' hyperthyroidism.

The full study reports these points: A model built on a 13 V-J signature distinguished ophthalmopathy from stable hyperthyroidism, reaching around 88% sensitivity and 81.08% specificity in cross-validation and 80%/75% in testing. No statistical method was used to fix the sample size in advance, and group allocation was not hidden from the investigators. In validation, progression to ophthalmopathy was predicted by the model with almost 71% sensitivity and nearly 75% specificity, a median of about 6.8 months before onset. Most expanded thyroid clonotypes (frequency above 0.001) were also found in blood, which suggests that blood repertoires may mirror thyroid immune responses.

Stable Graves' hyperthyroidism was defined as no progression to ophthalmopathy during 18 months of follow-up. The hyperthyroidism patients were between 18 and 65 years old and newly diagnosed, with a disease duration of less than 2 months. Patients with uncontrolled infections, other autoimmune diseases, pregnancy or lactation were excluded. Diagnoses were based on clinical symptoms, serum thyroxine and TRAb, thyroid ultrasound and orbital computed tomography. Ficoll-Paque density gradient centrifugation was used to isolate PBMCs from around 9.1 ml of fresh peripheral blood. Trizol reagent was used to extract total RNA, and RNA quality was then checked on an Agilent 2100 Bioanalyzer. The trim is 5 bases for V and 0 bases for J, with a gap of 14 bases between the germline ends. Taken from cysteine to phenylalanine, the CDR3 has 15 residues. Only the CDR3 DNA is retained, 45 bases long and in frame from the first base. The germline V gene encodes CDR1 MNHNS and CDR2 SASEGT.

Amplification of TCR beta CDR3 regions was carried out from RNA transcripts. For the first round of RT-PCR on the TCR CDR3, the HTBI primer set was used together with the Qiagen OneStep RT-PCR kit. Libraries were constructed in a second round of multiplex PCR, after which size selection and purification were performed. Libraries were sequenced paired-end with 100 bp reads on an Illumina HiSeq2000. The paper's processing steps were these. Raw data were processed with SOAPnuke, discarding reads with adapters, uncalled bases, mean Phred below 15, or no exact constant-primer or identifier match. High-quality paired reads were merged using COPE v1.2.5, and each unique nucleotide sequence was defined as a clonotype. MiTCR v1.1 was used to align the clonotypes against IMGT TRBV, TRBD and TRBJ reference segments. Only V-J combinations with frequency above 0.0001, covering about 99% of repertoires, were analysed. A TCS score was defined as the ratio of F50 (clonal expansion) to E x V (chaos), with BLOSUM62-based TCRdist applied between CDR3 peptides within each V-J. Welch's t-statistics and random forest reduced around 520 V-J features to 13, which were used in a naive Bayes classifier (R e1071). TCRdb's own reprocessing of the public reads used fastp at Q25 and MiXCR and kept productive beta chains. All rows with the same CDR3 protein become a single entry with the most common DNA and genes. TCRdb assigned the V and J calls; the authors' analysis was not used. Across this sample there are hundreds of thousands of distinct CDR3 sequences, with around 15% seen only once. 10% to 13% of the sample rests with the top ten.

As regards this clonotype: Its binding antigen is unknown. No qualities accompany the bases; no much larger clone lies one base away.

The receptor was isolated from a woman aged 18-35 years with Graves' hyperthyroidism. This receptor chain uses TRBV6-1 and TRBJ2-7, with no confident D gene call. The sequencing sample was made of blood. The CDR3: CASSPSGISSYEQYF. In nucleotide form, the sequence is TGTGCCAGCAGTCCAAGTGGAATCAGCTCCTACGAGCAGTACTTC.